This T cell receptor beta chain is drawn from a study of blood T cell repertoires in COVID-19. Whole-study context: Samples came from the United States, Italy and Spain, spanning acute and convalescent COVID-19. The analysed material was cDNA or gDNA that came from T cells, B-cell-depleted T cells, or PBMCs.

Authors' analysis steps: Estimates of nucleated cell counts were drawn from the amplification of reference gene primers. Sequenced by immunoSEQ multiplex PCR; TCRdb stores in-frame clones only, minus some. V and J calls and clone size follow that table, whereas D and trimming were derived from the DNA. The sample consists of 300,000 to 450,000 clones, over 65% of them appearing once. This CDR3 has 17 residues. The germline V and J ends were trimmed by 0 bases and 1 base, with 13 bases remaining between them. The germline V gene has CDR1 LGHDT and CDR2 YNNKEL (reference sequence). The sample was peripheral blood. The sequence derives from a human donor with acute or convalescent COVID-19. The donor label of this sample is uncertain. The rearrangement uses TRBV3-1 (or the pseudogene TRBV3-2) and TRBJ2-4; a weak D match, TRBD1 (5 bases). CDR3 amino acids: CASSQEDMFLAKNIQYF. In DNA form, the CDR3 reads TGTGCCAGCAGCCAAGAGGACATGTTTCTCGCCAAAAACATTCAGTACTTC.